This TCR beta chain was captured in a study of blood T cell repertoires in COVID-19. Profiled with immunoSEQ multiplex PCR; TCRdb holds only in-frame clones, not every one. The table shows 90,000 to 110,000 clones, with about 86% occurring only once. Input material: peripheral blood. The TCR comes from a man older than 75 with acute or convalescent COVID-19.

The CDR3 region has the DNA TGCAGCGTTGAATGGCTGAATAATGGCTACACCTTC. As protein: CSVEWLNNGYTF. The chain is built from TRBV29-1 and TRBJ1-2; D is ambiguous. Per the germline V gene, CDR1 is SQVTM and CDR2 is ANQGSEA. The CDR3 consists of 12 residues. The ends were cut back, 2 bases at V and 6 bases at J, with 10 bases in the middle. The full variable domain, completed using reference TRBV29-1 and TRBJ1-2, is SAVISQKPSRDICQRGTSLTIQCQVDSQVTMMFWYRQQPGQSLTLIATANQGSEATYESGFVIDKFPISRPNLTFSTLTVSNMSPEDSSIYLCSVEWLNNGYTFGSGTRLTVV.